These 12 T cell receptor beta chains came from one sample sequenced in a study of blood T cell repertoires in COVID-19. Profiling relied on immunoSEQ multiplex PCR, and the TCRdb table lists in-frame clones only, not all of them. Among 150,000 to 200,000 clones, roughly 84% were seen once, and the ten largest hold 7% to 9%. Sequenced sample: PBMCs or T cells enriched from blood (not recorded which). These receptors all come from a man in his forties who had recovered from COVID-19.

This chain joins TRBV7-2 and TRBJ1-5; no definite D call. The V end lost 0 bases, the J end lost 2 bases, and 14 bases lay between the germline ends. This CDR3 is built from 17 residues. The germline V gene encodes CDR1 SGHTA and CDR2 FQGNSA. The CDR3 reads CASSLALIGVGNQPQHF. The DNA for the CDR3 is TGTGCCAGCAGCTTAGCGCTAATCGGGGTGGGCAATCAGCCCCAGCATTTT.

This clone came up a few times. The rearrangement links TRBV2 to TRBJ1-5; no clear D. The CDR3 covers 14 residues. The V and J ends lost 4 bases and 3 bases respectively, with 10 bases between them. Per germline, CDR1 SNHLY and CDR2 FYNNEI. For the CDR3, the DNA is TGTGCCAGCAGTGGAGGGCAGCTCAATCAGCCCCAGCATTTT. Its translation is CASSGGQLNQPQHF.

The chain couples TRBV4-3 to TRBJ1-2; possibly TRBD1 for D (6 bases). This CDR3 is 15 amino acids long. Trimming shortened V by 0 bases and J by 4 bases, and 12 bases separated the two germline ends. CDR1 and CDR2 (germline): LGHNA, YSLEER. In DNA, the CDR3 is TGCGCCAGCAGCCAAGATCTAGGACAGCTCTATGGCTACACCTTC. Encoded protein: CASSQDLGQLYGYTF.

The CDR3 DNA follows: TGTGCCAGCAGTTTATGGACTACAGCCGAGCAGTACTTC. This encodes CASSLWTTAEQYF. V is TRBV28 and J is TRBJ2-7, with TRBD2 as a possible D gene (5 bases). Deletions cut 0 bases from V and 6 bases from J, with 9 bases between. Looked up from germline, CDR1 is MDHEN and CDR2 is SYDVKM. The CDR3 consists of 13 residues.

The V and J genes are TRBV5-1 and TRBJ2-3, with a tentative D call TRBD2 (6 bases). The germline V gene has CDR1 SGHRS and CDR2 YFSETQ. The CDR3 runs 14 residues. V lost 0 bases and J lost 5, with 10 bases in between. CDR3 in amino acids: CASSLGEVIDTQYF. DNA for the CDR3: TGCGCCAGCAGCTTGGGGGAGGTAATAGATACGCAGTATTTT.

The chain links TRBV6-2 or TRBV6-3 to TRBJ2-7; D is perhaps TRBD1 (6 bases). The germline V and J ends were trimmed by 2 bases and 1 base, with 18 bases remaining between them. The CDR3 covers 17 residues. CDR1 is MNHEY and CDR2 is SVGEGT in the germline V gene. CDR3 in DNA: TGTGCCAGCAGTTACGCACGGGACACCTACCAATCCTACGAGCAGTACTTC. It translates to CASSYARDTYQSYEQYF.

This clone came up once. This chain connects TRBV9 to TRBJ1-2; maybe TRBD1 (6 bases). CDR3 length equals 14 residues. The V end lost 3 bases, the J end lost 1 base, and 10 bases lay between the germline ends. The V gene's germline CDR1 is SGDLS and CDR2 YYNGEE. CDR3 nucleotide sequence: TGTGCCAGCAGCGGATACAGGGTTAACTATGGCTACACCTTC. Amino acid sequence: CASSGYRVNYGYTF. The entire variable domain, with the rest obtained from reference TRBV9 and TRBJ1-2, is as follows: DSGVTQTPKHLITATGQRVTLRCSPRSGDLSVYWYQQSLDQGLQFLIQYYNGEERAKGNILERFSAQQFPDLHSELNLSSLELGDSALYFCASSGYRVNYGYTFGSGTRLTVV.

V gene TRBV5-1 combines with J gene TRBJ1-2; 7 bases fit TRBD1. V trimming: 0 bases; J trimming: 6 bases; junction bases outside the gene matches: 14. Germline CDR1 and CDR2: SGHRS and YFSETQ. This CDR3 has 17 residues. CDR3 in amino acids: CASSLGNRAGGKDGYTF. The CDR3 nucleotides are TGCGCCAGCAGCTTGGGAAACCGGGCAGGGGGAAAGGATGGCTACACCTTC.

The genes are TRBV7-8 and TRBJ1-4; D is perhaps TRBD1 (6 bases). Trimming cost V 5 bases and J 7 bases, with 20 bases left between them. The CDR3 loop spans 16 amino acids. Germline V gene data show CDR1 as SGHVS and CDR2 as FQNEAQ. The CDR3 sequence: CASSLTITGRGEKLFF. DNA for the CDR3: TGTGCCAGCAGCCTAACCATCACAGGGCGCGGTGAAAAACTGTTTTTT.

The CDR3 nucleotides read TGTGCCAGCAGTTATGGACAGGGAGGACTAGGGGGCTACACCTTC. Amino acid sequence: CASSYGQGGLGGYTF. This rearrangement joins TRBV5-5 to TRBJ1-2, with 8 bases that match TRBD1. Trimming took 5 bases from V and 8 from J; bases not matched to a gene: 14. The germline V gene encodes CDR1 SGHKS and CDR2 YYEKEE (reference sequence). The CDR3 contains 15 residues.

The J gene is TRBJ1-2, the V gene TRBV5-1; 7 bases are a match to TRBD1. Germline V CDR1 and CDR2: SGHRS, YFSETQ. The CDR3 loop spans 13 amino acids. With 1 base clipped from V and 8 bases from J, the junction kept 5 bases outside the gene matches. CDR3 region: CASSLNRGEGYTF. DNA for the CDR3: TGCGCCAGCAGCTTGAACAGGGGTGAAGGCTACACCTTC. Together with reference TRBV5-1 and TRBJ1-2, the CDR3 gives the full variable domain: KAGVTQTPRYLIKTRGQQVTLSCSPISGHRSVSWYQQTPGQGLQFLFEYFSETQRNKGNFPGRFSGRQFSNSRSEMNVSTLELGDSALYLCASSLNRGEGYTFGSGTRLTVV.

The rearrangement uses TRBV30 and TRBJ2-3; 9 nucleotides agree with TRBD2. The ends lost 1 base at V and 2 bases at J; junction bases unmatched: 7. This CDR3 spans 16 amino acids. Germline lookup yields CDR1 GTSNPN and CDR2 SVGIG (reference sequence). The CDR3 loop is CAWSGISGGVTDTQYF. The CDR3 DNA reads TGTGCCTGGAGTGGTATTAGCGGGGGAGTCACAGATACGCAGTATTTT.